Listed below are T cell receptor beta chains from one sample, sequenced in a study of shared clonotypes between healthy human individuals. Repertoires were generated with immunoSEQ multiplex PCR, while TCRdb's copy carries only in-frame clones and drops some. The data show around 700,000 clones, 90% to 95% seen once. Sequencing input: naive CD8+ T cells sorted from blood. Source of these receptors: a young man in good health. CDR3s include the opening cysteine and the closing phenylalanine or tryptophan. A D gene is named only where the DNA matches it firmly. For some rows the clone size is stated as once, few or many, or as a class when expanded; others skip it.

CDR3 DNA	CDR3 protein	D gene	clone size	V gene	J gene	CDR3 length
TGTGCCAGCAGGGTCGGCGGAATTAACACTGAAGCTTTCTTT	CASRVGGINTEAFF	-	-	TRBV5-6	TRBJ1-1	14
TGTGCCAGCAGACCCCGACAGGCCTACAATGAGCAGTTCTTC	CASRPRQAYNEQFF	-	-	TRBV11-2	TRBJ2-1	14
TGTGCCTGGAGCCCTAGCGACCTATACAATGAGCAGTTCTTC	CAWSPSDLYNEQFF	-	-	TRBV30	TRBJ2-1	14
TGCAGCGTTGGTGCGTCCGGGGAGCTGTTTTTT	CSVGASGELFF	-	-	TRBV29-1	TRBJ2-2	11
TGTGCCAGCAGCAAAGACGGGCCCAGTGGGAATCAGCCCCAGCATTTT	CASSKDGPSGNQPQHF	-	-	TRBV21-1	TRBJ1-5	16
TGTGCCAGCAGCTCGACCGACAGGTCCTACGAGCAGTACTTC	CASSSTDRSYEQYF	-	-	TRBV5-4	TRBJ2-7	14
TGTGCCAGCAGCTCCGATGGCGGGGCGCAGTATTTT	CASSSDGGAQYF	-	once	TRBV7-9	TRBJ2-3	12
TGTGCCAGCAGCTATTCGACAGGGGTACAAGAGACCCAGTACTTC	CASSYSTGVQETQYF	TRBD1	few	TRBV27	TRBJ2-5	15
TGCGCCAGCAGCTTGGCGGGACTAGCGGGGCACTACAATGAGCAGTTCTTC	CASSLAGLAGHYNEQFF	TRBD2	-	TRBV5-1	TRBJ2-1	17
TGTGCCAGCAGCCTGGGAGTGGAGCAGTACTTC	CASSLGVEQYF	-	few	TRBV11-2	TRBJ2-7	11
TGCAGTGTGATCGAGGGCGGGGAGCTGTTTTTT	CSVIEGGELFF	-	-	TRBV20-1	TRBJ2-2	11
TGTGCCAGCATCGGCAGGGGGGGCTACGAGCAGTACTTC	CASIGRGGYEQYF	-	-	TRBV11-2	TRBJ2-7	13
TGTGCCAGCAGCTTAGGGATCGCCGCCGAGCAGTACTTC	CASSLGIAAEQYF	-	-	TRBV7-6	TRBJ2-7	13